These 27 T cell receptor beta chains originate from one sample sequenced in a study of CD8 T cells in Susac syndrome. The RNA, about 0.45 to 1 ug, was put through reverse transcription using random hexamers. TCRdb reprocessed the immunoSEQ multiplex PCR reads with MiXCR, giving one entry per CDR3 protein. This table holds under 200,000 distinct CDR3 sequences, roughly 95% found once. The sequenced material came from CD4+ T cells from PBMCs. Receptors originate from a human donor with Susac syndrome.

The chain links TRBV3-1 to TRBJ2-2; 8 nucleotides agree with TRBD1. Germline loops: CDR1 LGHDT, CDR2 YNNKEL (reference sequence). This CDR3 has 19 residues. Unmatched junction bases numbered 10, after V lost 0 bases and J lost 1 base. CDR3 coding DNA: TGTGCCAGCAGCCAAGATCGGCCAGGGGGCAAGGGGAACACCGGGGAGCTGTTTTTT. It codes for CASSQDRPGGKGNTGELFF.

The rearrangement uses TRBV7-9 and TRBJ2-5, with D possibly TRBD2 on 6 matching bases. The V and J ends lost 7 bases and 7 bases respectively, with 19 bases between them. Looked up from germline, CDR1 is SEHNR and CDR2 is FQNEAQ (reference sequence). CDR3 length: 14 residues. CDR3 coding DNA: TGTGCCAGCATCGGGGGACGACCCTCGGGGACCCAGTACTTC. The encoded protein is CASIGGRPSGTQYF.

This sequence joins TRBV27 and TRBJ1-2; D is unresolved. Trimming removed 5 bases from V and 3 bases from J, with 16 bases in between. The CDR3 covers 15 residues. Per germline, CDR1 MNHEY and CDR2 SMNVEV (reference sequence). DNA of the CDR3: TGTGCCAGCAGTCCTTACGCGTTGGGAGACTATGGCTACACCTTC. Translating it yields CASSPYALGDYGYTF.

The V call is TRBV6-5, the J call TRBJ1-5; 10 bases are shared with TRBD1. The germline gives CDR1 MNHEY, CDR2 SVGAGI. V lost 7 bases, J lost 7 bases, and 1 base stayed unmatched. CDR3 length: 12 amino acids. In DNA, the CDR3 is TGTGCCAGCAAGACAGGGGGCCAGCCCCAGCATTTT. It is translated as CASKTGGQPQHF.

This chain links TRBV29-1 with TRBJ2-3, with TRBD1 as a possible D gene (5 bases). Germline V gene data show CDR1 as SQVTM and CDR2 as ANQGSEA. Trimming left V 8 bases short and J 6 bases short, with 15 bases between. The CDR3 is 12 amino acids. The CDR3 sequence: CSLRVELDTQYF. The DNA for the CDR3 is TGCAGCCTCAGGGTGGAATTGGATACGCAGTATTTT.

This chain uses TRBV28 with TRBJ2-3; the D gene is possibly TRBD2 (6 bases). Germline V lookup: CDR1 MDHEN, CDR2 SYDVKM. The CDR3 is 15 residues long. V lost 3 bases, J lost 1 base, and 11 bases lay in between. The DNA of the CDR3 is TGTGCCAGCAGTTTTGCGGGGCCCGGCACAGATACGCAGTATTTT. Amino acid sequence: CASSFAGPGTDTQYF.

The CDR3 coding sequence is TGCAGCGTTGATTTATGGGGCCCGAAGACGCAGTATTTT. Amino acids: CSVDLWGPKTQYF. This chain joins TRBV29-1 and TRBJ2-3; possibly TRBD1 for D (5 bases). The ends were cut back, 3 bases at V and 9 bases at J, with 16 bases in the middle. This CDR3 is built from 13 residues. The germline V gene has CDR1 SQVTM and CDR2 ANQGSEA.

The rearrangement joins TRBV3-1 to TRBJ2-5; 8 bases fit TRBD2. Germline trimming cut 7 bases from V and 5 bases from J; bases unmatched to any gene: 12. The germline V gene has CDR1 LGHDT and CDR2 YNNKEL (reference sequence). The CDR3 totals 15 residues. The CDR3 nucleotides read TGTGCCAGCACCTCAAGGGGTGCTAGCGGGGAGACCCAGTACTTC. Translating it yields CASTSRGASGETQYF.

This chain joins TRBV18 and TRBJ2-5; D call uncertain. V lost 3 bases, J lost 0 bases, and 8 bases lay in between. The CDR3 is 14 amino acids. Germline V gene data show CDR1 as KGHSH and CDR2 as LQKENI. CDR3 loop: CASSPTADQETQYF. CDR3 coding DNA: TGTGCCAGCTCACCCACGGCGGACCAAGAGACCCAGTACTTC.

V is TRBV12-3 or TRBV12-4 and J is TRBJ1-5, with TRBD1 as a possible D gene (5 bases). This CDR3 contains 13 residues. V lost 5 bases and J lost 4, with 9 bases in between. The CDR3 loop reads CASSRGLNQPQHF. CDR3 bases: TGTGCCAGCAGTAGGGGTTTGAATCAGCCCCAGCATTTT.

V usage is TRBV12-3 or TRBV12-4 and J usage is TRBJ2-3; 11 nucleotides agree with TRBD2. The length of the CDR3 is 14 residues. With V trimmed by 3 bases and J by 7 bases, 3 bases remained unmatched. The CDR3 sequence: CASSLVAGGHTQYF. In DNA, the CDR3 is TGTGCCAGCAGTTTGGTAGCGGGAGGGCATACGCAGTATTTT.

The chain has TRBV7-9 and TRBJ1-5, with a possible D match to TRBD1 (5 bases). The CDR3 is made up of 15 amino acids. The germline V gene encodes CDR1 SEHNR and CDR2 FQNEAQ (reference sequence). V was pared by 5 bases and J by 3 bases, with 14 bases between. The CDR3 DNA follows: TGTGCCAGCAGCCCTTCAGGGAGTGTCAATCAGCCCCAGCATTTT. Its translation: CASSPSGSVNQPQHF.

This clonotype was observed many times. The V call is TRBV18, the J call TRBJ2-7, with D uncertain. V was clipped by 6 bases and J by 0 bases, with 6 bases between them. CDR3 size: 12 residues. CDR1 and CDR2 from the germline V gene are KGHSH and LQKENI. CDR3 in amino acids: CASSPSSYEQYF. The DNA of the CDR3 is TGTGCCAGCTCTCCAAGCTCCTACGAGCAGTACTTC. Variable domain in full (rest from reference TRBV18 and TRBJ2-7): NAGVMQNPRHLVRRRGQEARLRCSPMKGHSHVYWYRQLPEEGLKFMVYLQKENIIDESGMPKERFSAEFPKEGPSILRIQQVVRGDSAAYFCASSPSSYEQYFGPGTRLTVT.

The chain uses TRBV2 and TRBJ2-3, with 8 bases matching TRBD1. The V gene end was trimmed by 5 bases and the J gene end by 2 bases; junction bases not matched to a gene: 6. Germline V gives CDR1 SNHLY, CDR2 FYNNEI. The CDR3 spans 15 residues. CDR3 sequence (DNA): TGTGCCAGCAGTCCGACAGGGGTGTACACAGATACGCAGTATTTT. As protein: CASSPTGVYTDTQYF.

The chain carries TRBV18 and TRBJ1-6, with a possible D match to TRBD1 (6 bases). Germline loops: CDR1 KGHSH, CDR2 LQKENI. This CDR3 has 15 amino acids. V lost 3 bases and J 7 bases, leaving 13 bases between the germline ends. DNA for the CDR3: TGTGCCAGCTCACCCACGTCCACAGGGAATTCACCCCTCCACTTT. Protein: CASSPTSTGNSPLHF.

This clonotype was recorded only once. This chain links TRBV2 with TRBJ2-3; a possible D gene is TRBD2 (5 bases). CDR1 is SNHLY and CDR2 is FYNNEI in the germline V gene. The CDR3 is 14 amino acids. The V end lost 3 bases, the J end lost 1 base, and 8 bases lay between the germline ends. This CDR3 is CASSEISGTDTQYF. Here the CDR3 DNA reads TGTGCCAGCAGTGAGATTAGCGGCACAGATACGCAGTATTTT.

The table lists this clonotype with a count of one. This CDR3 reads CASSLGFLAYEQYF. The CDR3 region has the DNA TGCGCCAGCAGCTTGGGCTTTTTAGCCTACGAGCAGTACTTC. The chain combines TRBV5-1 with TRBJ2-7, with D uncertain. Germline V gene data show CDR1 as SGHRS and CDR2 as YFSETQ. Trimming shortened V by 0 bases and J by 2 bases, and 9 bases separated the two germline ends. The length of the CDR3 is 14 residues.

CDR3 residues: CASSQTGDRGNQPQHF. In nucleotides, the CDR3 is TGTGCCAGCAGCCAAACCGGAGACAGAGGCAATCAGCCCCAGCATTTT. The rearrangement joins TRBV9 to TRBJ1-5, with a weak D call TRBD1 (5 bases). Germline assignment: CDR1 SGDLS and CDR2 YYNGEE. The CDR3 loop spans 16 amino acids. V lost 4 bases, J lost 2 bases, and 16 bases lay in between.

The V gene is TRBV20-1, the J gene TRBJ2-7, with D hard to call. This CDR3 contains 15 residues. The ends were cut back, 3 bases at V and 6 bases at J, with 21 bases in the middle. Germline CDR1 is DFQATT and CDR2 is SNEGSKA (reference sequence). The CDR3 DNA reads as TGCAGTGCTAGCCCCTTGTACGGGCGAGGTCCCGAGCAGTACTTC. It is translated as CSASPLYGRGPEQYF.

The J gene is TRBJ2-4, the V gene TRBV30, with D unclear. The V end lost 1 base, the J end lost 2 bases, and 3 bases lay between the germline ends. The CDR3 consists of 12 residues. CDR1 GTSNPN and CDR2 SVGIG come from the germline V gene (reference sequence). Here the CDR3 reads CAWSDTKNIQYF. The CDR3 DNA follows: TGTGCCTGGAGTGATACCAAAAACATTCAGTACTTC.

The chain has TRBV20-1 and TRBJ1-3; possibly TRBD1 for D (5 bases). This CDR3 spans 14 amino acids. Per the germline V gene, CDR1 is DFQATT and CDR2 is SNEGSKA (reference sequence). Trimming shortened V by 0 bases and J by 5 bases, and 11 bases separated the two germline ends. CDR3 in amino acids: CSARDPGERNTIYF. The CDR3 DNA reads TGCAGTGCTAGAGACCCGGGGGAACGAAACACCATATATTTT.

This chain uses TRBV7-9 with TRBJ2-3; TRBD2 matches 12 bases. Germline loops: CDR1 SEHNR, CDR2 FQNEAQ (reference sequence). The V and J ends lost 6 bases and 5 bases, in that order; junction bases with no gene match: 12. The CDR3 has 17 residues. CDR3 DNA sequence: TGTGCCAGCAGTTCGTCGACTAGCGGGAGCCTCCGAGATACGCAGTATTTT. This codes for CASSSSTSGSLRDTQYF.

The sample holds one count of this clonotype. The chain carries TRBV18 and TRBJ1-1; 7 bases match TRBD1. Germline assignment: CDR1 KGHSH and CDR2 LQKENI. There are 16 residues in the CDR3. The trim removed 4 bases at V and 0 bases at J, leaving 8 bases unmatched. The CDR3 region is CASSLNWDRMNTEAFF. The CDR3 nucleotides are TGTGCCAGCTCACTTAATTGGGACAGAATGAACACTGAAGCTTTCTTT.

The chain combines TRBV12-3 or TRBV12-4 with TRBJ2-1, with 12 bases aligning to TRBD2. CDR3 size: 16 residues. With V trimmed by 7 bases and J by 6 bases, 10 bases remained unmatched. DNA of the CDR3: TGTGCCAGCACCCCCTTACTGGGACTAGCGGGCAATGAGCAGTTCTTC. It translates to CASTPLLGLAGNEQFF.

The chain uses TRBV29-1 and TRBJ2-1, with 8 nucleotides matching TRBD2. Germline V gene data show CDR1 as SQVTM and CDR2 as ANQGSEA. The CDR3 loop spans 15 amino acids. V dropped 2 bases and J dropped 5; count of bases not matched to a gene: 8. CDR3 amino acids: CSVERGGRPDNEQFF. The CDR3 bases are TGCAGCGTTGAAAGAGGCGGGAGGCCCGACAATGAGCAGTTCTTC.

This sequence joins TRBV29-1 and TRBJ2-1; unclear D gene. V lost 2 bases, J lost 2 bases, and 4 bases lay in between. The CDR3 loop spans 12 amino acids. Germline CDR1 and CDR2: SQVTM and ANQGSEA. CDR3 loop: CSVELAYNEQFF. CDR3 DNA sequence: TGCAGCGTTGAACTAGCCTACAATGAGCAGTTCTTC.

CDR3 region: CASSVRQGGETQYF. CDR3 DNA: TGTGCCAGCAGCGTTCGGCAGGGGGGGGAGACCCAGTACTTC. The chain recombines TRBV9 with TRBJ2-5; either TRBD1 or TRBD2 may fit D (7 bases each). V was pared by 2 bases and J by 5 bases, with 13 bases between. The CDR3 is 14 residues long. Germline V gives CDR1 SGDLS, CDR2 YYNGEE.